This record covers a single T cell receptor (beta chain). Its target antigen remains unknown. Within one base of it there is no much larger clone, and no base qualities were kept. The sample originates from a study of cytomegalovirus exposure and HLA in healthy donors (dated by TCRdb to between 2016 and 2019). About the investigation overall: An earlier analysis of some 550 of the donors reported approximately 270 Gb of sequence data and some 100 million unique TCR beta sequences from some 180 million T cells. Roughly 310 gigabases of sequencing data and tens of millions of unique TCR sequences were included in an early release covering several hundred HLA-typed donors. Of the roughly 430 genotyped donors, 81% fell in the genetic ancestry cluster associated with self-reported Caucasian donors. The aim of the study was to test whether cataloging public T cell receptors could identify signatures of past pathogen exposure. Using immunosequencing, the study profiled T cell repertoires from fewer than 850 subjects and related those repertoires to cytomegalovirus serostatus. Along with the approximately 670-subject first cohort, a separate validation cohort of around 110 different subjects was used. High-throughput TCR immunosequencing, statistical association of individual TCRs with disease status, and machine learning were combined to predict cytomegalovirus infection status. A later analysis re-analyzed previously published TCR beta repertoires from hundreds of donors and added high-resolution HLA genotyping to study TCR occurrence patterns. The later analysis used no new phenotypic data to find candidate immune exposures, relying instead on TCR beta sequences and their occurrence across donors. In an earlier analysis of 587 of the donors, high-throughput TCR beta sequencing was used to judge whether each TCR beta V gene segment behaved as functional or pseudogenic. Donor age, sex, ethnicity and CMV serostatus were compiled together with the repertoire data. A later genetic analysis used genome-wide SNP genotypes for about 55% of the 666 donors, treating that subset as a discovery cohort. All discovery cohort repertoires had been generated using a single sequencing platform. Class I and class II HLA loci were covered by the typing at four-digit resolution. Typing coverage varied by locus: about 620-630 donors for A, B, C, DRB1 and DQB1; roughly 510 for DQA1; more than 600 for DPA1; approximately 450 for DPB1. A few DR-DQ haplotypes were handled as single units for association and clustering because linkage in the cohort was strong. Among roughly 400 genotyped donors of the cohort, an average of about 240,000 unique TCR beta nucleotide sequences were sequenced per donor, 15% to 20% of them non-productive. General findings and caveats noted by the study authors: V-gene and J-gene trimming of TCR beta chains was associated with a missense DCLRE1C variant in a later genetic analysis, and the association was replicated in an independent cohort. A cluster of highly shared sequence variants was judged likely to be a technical artifact of the sequencing pipeline. The earlier analysis of almost 600 of the donors excluded over 15 rarely observed V segments, including chromosome 9 orphons, because counts were too low. The authors suggested that the approach could potentially be extended to other disease states and immunological phenotypes. An earlier analysis of 450 to 750 of the donors showed that most TCR beta V segments appeared in productive rearrangements either about 87% or about 30% of the time, which broadly matched IMGT annotations. A later analysis associated about 17,000 TCR beta sequences with specific HLA alleles at a false discovery rate of 0.05. Linkage disequilibrium might explain the correlated functional status among segregating V segments, but an unknown experimental factor could not be excluded. Cytomegalovirus status was reported to be diagnosed by the classifier with high specificity and sensitivity in both the original and validation cohorts. Because HLA typing was unavailable for some donors at each locus, only the typed subset was used in association tests. The study listed 150 to 200 TCR beta chains as associated with cytomegalovirus. A further reported finding was that TCR beta sequences accurately predicted the HLA-A and HLA-B alleles for most subjects in the first cohort. CMV serostatus was the only immune exposure information available for the cohort. A later analysis found that TCR association rates varied across HLA loci, with DRB1 alleles showing the most associated TCRs and HLA-C alleles the fewest. Most CMV-associated TCR beta chains appeared to be HLA-restricted in a later analysis, and the HLA associations seemed to be driven largely by CMV exposure. Assigning TCR associations to individual alleles was difficult when HLA alleles, especially DR and DQ, strongly co-occurred. Most TCR sequences were observed very rarely across donors, whereas some public TCRs were present in many individuals. In this cohort, only TCR beta chains were sequenced, and detectable features were limited by the absence of alpha or paired-chain data. In a later analysis, HLA-associated TCR beta chains were found to be more clonally expanded and to have lower generation probabilities than equally common non-associated chains. A few of the identified cytomegalovirus-associated TCR beta chains were confirmed in vitro to be specific for cytomegalovirus antigens. Because the 87-base-pair reads could not distinguish some IMGT-functional V segments, including TRBV6-2 and TRBV6-3, those segments were excluded. According to a later genetic analysis, donors in an Asian-associated ancestry cluster had fewer N-insertions in productive TCRs than the approximately 700-donor mean. A later analysis reported that several top co-occurrence clusters appeared linked to parvovirus B19, influenza, CMV and Epstein-Barr virus. The presence/absence analyses assumed that sequencing depth was roughly uniform across donors, and that assumption may not be true.

The library came from the immunoSEQ multiplex PCR assay. A mixture of 60 forward primers for TCR Vbeta segments and 13 reverse primers for TCR Jbeta segments was used in the multiplex PCR. A multiplex PCR assay on genomic DNA amplified the CDR3 region of rearranged TCR beta genes. Amplified TCR beta libraries were sequenced as 87-base-pair reads on the Illumina HiSeq System. On the study's bioinformatics: A later analysis counted about 80 million unique TCR beta chains across the 600 to 850 repertoires, and roughly 10 million of these chains were shared by at least two donors. Raw reads were error-corrected and collapsed into unique sequences by a nearest-neighbor algorithm in which closely related sequences were merged to remove PCR and sequencing errors. To assign V, D and J gene segments, CDR3 sequences were aligned to IMGT reference sequences. For a sequence to be retained, a match of at least six nucleotides to both a V gene segment and a J gene segment was required. Rearrangements were called productive when the CDR3 lacked stop codons and stayed in frame with V and J; all others were non-productive. Following IMGT convention, CDR3 was defined as the stretch from the second conserved V-encoded cysteine up to the conserved J-encoded phenylalanine. Sequences without an unambiguous match to a single V gene segment were excluded from the earlier analysis of approximately 600 of the donors. An earlier analysis of under 750 of the donors called V segments functional above 56.7% productive rearrangements and segregating when the between-donor standard deviation exceeded 5%. To diagnose cytomegalovirus status from the catalog of TCR beta chain sequences, a statistical classification framework was built. In a later analysis, TCR nucleotide sequences were compared against IMGT/GENE-DB human TR gene sequences so that V and J genes could be assigned. The TCRdist pipeline was used in a later analysis to assign CDR3 sequences and most-parsimonious VDJ recombination scenarios. A later analysis defined each TCR beta chain by its CDR3 amino acid sequence plus V-gene family, and excluded reads lacking a unique V-gene family. To address suspected cross-contamination and a sequencing artifact, a later analysis removed several hundred highly shared, low-generation-probability nucleotide sequences. In a later analysis, a clonal expansion index was calculated for each public chain from normalized within-repertoire ranks of inferred template counts. A later analysis computed generation probabilities with a VDJ recombination model fitted to out-of-frame rearrangements, and checked the results against IGoR. Hypergeometric tests were used in a later analysis to score TCR-TCR, TCR-HLA and TCR-CMV co-occurrence, with a repertoire-size bias correction applied to the TCR pairs. To estimate false discovery rates, a later analysis permuted the HLA or CMV assignments 20 times. In a later analysis, co-occurring TCRs were grouped using DBSCAN, and TCRdist sequence similarity was added for clustering within HLA-allele-positive subsets. Repertoires with fewer than 30,000 or more than 120,000 public chains were left out of co-occurrence clustering, as were several repertoires with anomalous nucleotide sharing. The immuneACCESS repertoire file appears here via TCRdb, limited to in-frame rearrangements. These files lack a portion of the clones; in checked studies, under half of the deficit traces to unresolved V genes, and the cause of the others is not known. That table supplies the V and J calls and clone size; D and trimming were determined from the DNA. This sample gives some 100,000 clones in total; approximately 77% of them show up just once. The ten biggest clones cover around an eighth of the sample.

Reading from cysteine to phenylalanine, the CDR3 counts 15 amino acids. The DNA shown is the 45-base CDR3, in frame from base 1. The trim is 2 bases for V and 4 bases for J, with a gap of 12 bases between the germline ends. Per the germline V gene, KGHSH is the CDR1 and LQKENI is the CDR2. In total, more than 500 healthy bone marrow donors made up the cohort. Cohort members were all nominally healthy when sampled, although unrecorded immune exposures were likely present. The donor tested CMV seropositive and was one of the 289 seropositive cohort members. Every donor gave a peripheral blood sample, and the peripheral blood mononuclear cells from that sample were used for TCR beta sequencing. The Qiagen DNeasy Blood Extraction Kit was used to extract genomic DNA from the blood cell samples.

The TCR originated in a male donor in good health and CMV-seropositive. Sequenced: PBMCs. The chain links TRBV18 with TRBJ2-1, and possibly TRBD2, on 5 matching bases. The base sequence is TGTGCCAGCTCACCAATAGAGGGCTCTTACAATGAGCAGTTCTTC. This sequence encodes CASSPIEGSYNEQFF. With the rest looked up from the reference TRBV18 and TRBJ2-1 genes rather than sequenced, the full variable domain is NAGVMQNPRHLVRRRGQEARLRCSPMKGHSHVYWYRQLPEEGLKFMVYLQKENIIDESGMPKERFSAEFPKEGPSILRIQQVVRGDSAAYFCASSPIEGSYNEQFFGPGTRLTVL.